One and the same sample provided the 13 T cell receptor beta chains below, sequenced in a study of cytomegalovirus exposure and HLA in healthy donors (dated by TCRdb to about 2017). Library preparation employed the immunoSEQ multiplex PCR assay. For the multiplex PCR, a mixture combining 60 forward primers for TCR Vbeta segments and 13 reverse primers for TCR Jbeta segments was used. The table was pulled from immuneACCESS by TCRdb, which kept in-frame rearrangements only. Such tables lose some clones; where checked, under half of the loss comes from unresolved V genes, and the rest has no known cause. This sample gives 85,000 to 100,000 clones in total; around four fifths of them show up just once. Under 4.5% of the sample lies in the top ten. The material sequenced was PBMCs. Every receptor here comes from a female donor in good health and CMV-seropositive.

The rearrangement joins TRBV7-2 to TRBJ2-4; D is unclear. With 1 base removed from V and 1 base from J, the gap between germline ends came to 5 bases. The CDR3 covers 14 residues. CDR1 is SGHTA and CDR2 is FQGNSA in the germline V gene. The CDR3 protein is CASSLVMAKNIQYF. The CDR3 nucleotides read TGTGCCAGCAGCTTAGTAATGGCCAAAAACATTCAGTACTTC.

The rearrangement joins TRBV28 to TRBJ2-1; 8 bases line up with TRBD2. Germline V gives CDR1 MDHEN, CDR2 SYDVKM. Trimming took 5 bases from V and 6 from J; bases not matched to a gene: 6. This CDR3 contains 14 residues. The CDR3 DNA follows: TGTGCCAGCAGTCCTGGACTAGCTAGCAATGAGCAGTTCTTC. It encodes CASSPGLASNEQFF.

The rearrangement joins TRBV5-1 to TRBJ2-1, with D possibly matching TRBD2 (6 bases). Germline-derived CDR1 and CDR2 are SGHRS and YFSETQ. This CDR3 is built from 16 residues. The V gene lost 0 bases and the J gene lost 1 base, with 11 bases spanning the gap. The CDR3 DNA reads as TGCGCCAGCAGCTTGGCGACTAGTGGTTCCTACAATGAGCAGTTCTTC. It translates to CASSLATSGSYNEQFF.

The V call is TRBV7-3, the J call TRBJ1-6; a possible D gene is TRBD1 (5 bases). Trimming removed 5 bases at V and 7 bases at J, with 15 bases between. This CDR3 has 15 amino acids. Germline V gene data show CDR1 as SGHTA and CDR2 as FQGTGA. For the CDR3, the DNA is TGTGCCAGCAGCGACATGGCAAGGGGAAATTCACCCCTCCACTTT. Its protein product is CASSDMARGNSPLHF. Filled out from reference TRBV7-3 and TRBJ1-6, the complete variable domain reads GAGVSQTPSNKVTEKGKYVELRCDPISGHTALYWYRQSLGQGPEFLIYFQGTGAADDSGLPNDRFFAVRPEGSVSTLKIQRTERGDSAVYLCASSDMARGNSPLHFGNGTRLTVT.

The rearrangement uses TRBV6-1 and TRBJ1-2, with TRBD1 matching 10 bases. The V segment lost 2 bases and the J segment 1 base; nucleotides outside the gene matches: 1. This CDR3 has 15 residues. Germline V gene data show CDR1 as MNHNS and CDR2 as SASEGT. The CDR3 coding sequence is TGTGCCAGCAGTGAATGGGACAGGGGTAACTATGGCTACACCTTC. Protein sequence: CASSEWDRGNYGYTF.

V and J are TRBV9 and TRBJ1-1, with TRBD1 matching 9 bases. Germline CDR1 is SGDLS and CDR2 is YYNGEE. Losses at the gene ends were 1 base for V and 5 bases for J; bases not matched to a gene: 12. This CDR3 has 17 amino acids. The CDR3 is CASSVRLPGQGGTEAFF. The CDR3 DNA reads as TGTGCCAGCAGCGTAAGGTTACCGGGACAGGGAGGTACTGAAGCTTTCTTT.

The CDR3 nucleotides read TGTGCCAGCAGCTTGTGGGGCGGACCTTATAATTCACCCCTCCACTTT. This encodes CASSLWGGPYNSPLHF. The gene calls are TRBV5-6 and TRBJ1-6; D is perhaps TRBD1 (5 bases). The CDR3 is made up of 16 amino acids. The V and J ends lost 1 base and 4 bases respectively, with 12 bases between them. Germline loops: CDR1 SGHDT, CDR2 YYEEEE.

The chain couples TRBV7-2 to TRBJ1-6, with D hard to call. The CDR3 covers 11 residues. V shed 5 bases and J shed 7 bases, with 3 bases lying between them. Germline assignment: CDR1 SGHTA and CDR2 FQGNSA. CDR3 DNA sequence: TGTGCCAGCAGCCTGAATTCACCCCTCCACTTT. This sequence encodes CASSLNSPLHF.

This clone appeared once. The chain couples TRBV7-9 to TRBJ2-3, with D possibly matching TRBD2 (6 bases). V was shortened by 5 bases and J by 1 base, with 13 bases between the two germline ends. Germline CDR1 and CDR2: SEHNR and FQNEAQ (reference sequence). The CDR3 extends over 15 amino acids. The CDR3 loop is CASSSTIAGTDTQYF. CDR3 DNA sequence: TGTGCCAGCAGCAGTACAATAGCGGGCACAGATACGCAGTATTTT.

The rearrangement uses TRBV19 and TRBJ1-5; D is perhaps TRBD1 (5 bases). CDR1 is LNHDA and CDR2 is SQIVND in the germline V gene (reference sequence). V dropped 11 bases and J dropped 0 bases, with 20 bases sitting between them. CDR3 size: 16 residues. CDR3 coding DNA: TGTGCCTCTAGGGAGGGGTCGTGGTATAGCAATCAGCCCCAGCATTTT. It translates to CASREGSWYSNQPQHF.

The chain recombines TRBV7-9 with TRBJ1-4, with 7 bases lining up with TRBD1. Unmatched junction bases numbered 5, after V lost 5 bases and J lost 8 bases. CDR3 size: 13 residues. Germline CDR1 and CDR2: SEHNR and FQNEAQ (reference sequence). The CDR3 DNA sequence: TGTGCCAGCAGCCCCCGGACAGGCGAAAAACTGTTTTTT. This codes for CASSPRTGEKLFF.

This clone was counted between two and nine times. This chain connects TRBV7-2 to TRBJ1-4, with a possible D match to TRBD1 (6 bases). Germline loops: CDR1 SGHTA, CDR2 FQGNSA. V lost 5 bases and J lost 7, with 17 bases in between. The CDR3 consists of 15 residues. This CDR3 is CASSQRTAGSEKLFF. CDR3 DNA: TGTGCCAGCAGCCAAAGGACAGCGGGAAGTGAAAAACTGTTTTTT.

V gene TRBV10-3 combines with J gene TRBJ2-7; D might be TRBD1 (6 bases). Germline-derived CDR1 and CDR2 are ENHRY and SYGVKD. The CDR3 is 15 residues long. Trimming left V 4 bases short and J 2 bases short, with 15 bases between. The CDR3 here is CAISAGYRDPYEQYF. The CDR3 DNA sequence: TGTGCCATCAGTGCGGGGTACAGGGATCCCTACGAGCAGTACTTC.